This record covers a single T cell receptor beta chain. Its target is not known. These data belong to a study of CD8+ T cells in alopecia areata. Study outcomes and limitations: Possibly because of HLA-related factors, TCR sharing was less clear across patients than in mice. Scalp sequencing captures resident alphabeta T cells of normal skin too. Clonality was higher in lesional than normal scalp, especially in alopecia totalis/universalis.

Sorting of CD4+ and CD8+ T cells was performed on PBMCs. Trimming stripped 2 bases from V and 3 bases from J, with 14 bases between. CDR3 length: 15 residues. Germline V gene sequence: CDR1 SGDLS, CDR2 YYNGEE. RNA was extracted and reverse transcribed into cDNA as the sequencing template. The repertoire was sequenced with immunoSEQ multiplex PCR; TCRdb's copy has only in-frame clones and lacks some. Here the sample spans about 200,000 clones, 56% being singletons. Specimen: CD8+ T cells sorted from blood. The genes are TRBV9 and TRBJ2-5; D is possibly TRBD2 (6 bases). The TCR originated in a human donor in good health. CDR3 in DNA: TGTGCCAGCAGCGTCCATGGGGGGTGGGAAGAGACCCAGTACTTC. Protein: CASSVHGGWEETQYF.